Below are 12 T cell receptor beta chains sequenced from a single sample in a study of T cell responses to AZD1222 COVID-19 vaccine. Assay: immunoSEQ multiplex PCR; the TCRdb copy retains only in-frame clones and omits some. The sample shows over 150,000 clones, 88% of them seen only once. The sequences come from peripheral blood, collected 28 days after the second AZD1222 dose. The source of these receptors is an adult who received the AZD1222 COVID-19 vaccine.

The chain employs TRBV30 and TRBJ2-7; D ambiguous. The V and J ends lost 0 bases and 0 bases respectively, with 6 bases between them. The CDR3 runs to 13 residues. Per germline, CDR1 GTSNPN and CDR2 SVGIG (reference sequence). This CDR3 reads CAWSVQLSYEQYF. The DNA for the CDR3 is TGTGCCTGGAGTGTACAACTCTCCTACGAGCAGTACTTC.

The chain links TRBV6-5 to TRBJ2-3; TRBD1 is a possible D gene (6 bases). V lost 2 bases and J lost 4, with 13 bases in between. Germline V gene data show CDR1 as MNHEY and CDR2 as SVGAGI. This CDR3 has 15 residues. This CDR3 is CASSYQQGRADTQYF. The CDR3 nucleotides are TGTGCCAGCAGTTACCAACAGGGAAGGGCAGATACGCAGTATTTT.

Of note for this clone: Distinct nucleotide sequences in the sample also encode this CDR3. This chain joins TRBV7-2 and TRBJ2-3, with TRBD1 as a possible D gene (5 bases). Trimming left V 0 bases short and J 1 base short, with 8 bases between. This CDR3 is built from 15 residues. Per the germline V gene, CDR1 is SGHTA and CDR2 is FQGNSA. The CDR3 DNA reads as TGTGCCAGCAGCTTAGCGGCCAGGGGCACAGATACGCAGTATTTT. Translated: CASSLAARGTDTQYF.

This clone was seen only a few times. The V and J genes are TRBV5-6 and TRBJ1-6; maybe TRBD1 (6 bases). V gave up 2 bases and J gave up 6 bases, with 9 bases separating them. The CDR3 spans 14 residues. Per the germline V gene, CDR1 is SGHDT and CDR2 is YYEEEE. CDR3 DNA sequence: TGTGCCAGCAGCTTCCGGGACACTAATTCACCCCTCCACTTT. Encoded protein: CASSFRDTNSPLHF.

The chain joins TRBV25-1 to TRBJ2-5, with a weak D call TRBD2 (6 bases). Germline CDR1 and CDR2: MGHDK and SYGVNS. The length of the CDR3 is 15 residues. Trimming removed 5 bases from V and 2 bases from J, with 15 bases in between. The CDR3 nucleotides read TGTGCCAGCAGTCCAGGCGGGGCGGGTCAAGAGACCCAGTACTTC. Protein: CASSPGGAGQETQYF.

This clone was recorded a few times. The V gene is TRBV3-1 (or the pseudogene TRBV3-2), the J gene TRBJ1-1; no firm D call. The germline CDR1 and CDR2 sequences are LGHDT and YNNKEL (reference sequence). Trimming pared 4 bases from V and 2 bases from J, leaving 11 bases between. The CDR3 length is 14 residues. This CDR3 reads CASSPSGGNTEAFF. Here the CDR3 DNA reads TGTGCCAGCAGCCCTTCGGGAGGTAACACTGAAGCTTTCTTT.

This chain joins TRBV5-1 and TRBJ2-5; 7 nucleotides align to TRBD2. Germline lookup yields CDR1 SGHRS and CDR2 YFSETQ. The junction had 7 bases not matched to a gene; V was cut back by 0 bases and J by 2 bases. This CDR3 comprises 16 residues. The CDR3 DNA follows: TGCGCCAGCAGCTTGGTCCCAGCGGGATATCAAGAGACCCAGTACTTC. This encodes CASSLVPAGYQETQYF.

The rearrangement joins TRBV12-3 or TRBV12-4 to TRBJ1-5; D might be TRBD1 (5 bases). The V gene lost 7 bases and the J gene lost 1 base, with 8 bases spanning the gap. The CDR3 contains 13 residues. The CDR3, as DNA: TGTGCCAGCACGTGGGGCAGCAATCAGCCCCAGCATTTT. It encodes CASTWGSNQPQHF.

The CDR3, as DNA: TGTGCCAGCAGAGATACGTACACTGAAGCTTTCTTT. This gives the protein CASRDTYTEAFF. The chain recombines TRBV6-5 with TRBJ1-1, with no clear D. The ends were cut back, 6 bases at V and 3 bases at J, with 8 bases in the middle. The CDR3 sequence is 12 residues long. Germline CDR1 and CDR2: MNHEY and SVGAGI.

The CDR3 DNA reads TGTGCCAGCAGCCAAGATCAAGGGAAGGGCAATCAGCCCCAGCATTTT. Protein: CASSQDQGKGNQPQHF. The chain recombines TRBV3-1 (or the pseudogene TRBV3-2) with TRBJ1-5, with D hard to call. The V end was cut by 0 bases, the J end by 2 bases, with 11 bases between. This CDR3 region has 16 residues. Germline V gene sequence: CDR1 LGHDT, CDR2 YNNKEL (reference sequence).

The V and J genes are TRBV3-1 (or the pseudogene TRBV3-2) and TRBJ2-3; 11 positions match TRBD1. The V and J ends lost 4 bases and 3 bases, in that order; junction bases with no gene match: 6. Germline lookup yields CDR1 LGHDT and CDR2 YNNKEL (reference sequence). CDR3 length: 16 amino acids. CDR3 DNA sequence: TGTGCCAGCAGCCGCCCGGACAGGGGGCGGACAGATACGCAGTATTTT. Translated: CASSRPDRGRTDTQYF.

This clone was seen a single time. The rearrangement links TRBV6-5 to TRBJ2-1; D is unclear. V lost 4 bases, J lost 0 bases, and 10 bases lay in between. The germline CDR1 and CDR2 sequences are MNHEY and SVGAGI. CDR3 length: 15 residues. The CDR3 DNA reads as TGTGCCAGCAGTTTAAGACGGAGCTCCTACAATGAGCAGTTCTTC. Translating it yields CASSLRRSSYNEQFF.